The 14 T cell receptor beta chains given below trace back to one sample, sequenced in a study of CD8 T cells in ankylosing spondylitis. Whole-study findings and limits: For ankylosing spondylitis blood, a TCR beta motif of 7 or 8 highly homologous variants appeared characteristic.

TCRdb used MiXCR to reprocess the 5' RACE reads, holding one entry per CDR3 protein. This repertoire shows approximately 540,000 distinct CDR3 sequences, approximately 11% found once; its top ten account for around 6.8%. The antigens of these receptors remain unknown. Sequencing input: blood, either unsorted or a sorted T cell fraction (not recorded which). Source of these receptors: a male donor with ankylosing spondylitis.

The chain uses TRBV28 and TRBJ2-7, with 7 positions matching TRBD2. The germline V gene encodes CDR1 MDHEN and CDR2 SYDVKM. The CDR3 has 14 residues. With V trimmed by 7 bases and J by 0 bases, 6 bases remained unmatched. The CDR3 DNA is TGTGCCAGCAATCAAGCGGGGAGCTCCTACGAGCAGTACGTC. Amino acid sequence: CASNQAGSSYEQYV.

The chain links TRBV11-1 to TRBJ1-1, with D uncertain. The CDR3 has 13 residues. V lost 3 bases to trimming and J lost 0 bases, with 5 bases between them. The germline CDR1 and CDR2 sequences are SGHAT and FQDESV (reference sequence). The CDR3 nucleotides are TGTGCCAGCAGCTTGCTCTTGAACACTGAAGCTTTCTTT. It encodes CASSLLLNTEAFF.

This clonotype was observed at least ten times. The V and J genes are TRBV4-2 and TRBJ2-7; D is unclear. Trimming stripped 0 bases from V and 2 bases from J, with 11 bases between. Germline V gene data show CDR1 as LGHNA and CDR2 as YNFKEQ. CDR3 length: 15 amino acids. DNA of the CDR3: TGTGCCAGCAGCCAAGATGGGCAGACAACCTACGAGCAGTACTTC. Its protein is CASSQDGQTTYEQYF.

In DNA form, the CDR3 reads TGTGCCAGCAGGAAGGGACAGGGGGCGGAAGAGCAGTACTTC. Translated, it gives CASRKGQGAEEQYF. The V and J genes are TRBV12-3 or TRBV12-4 and TRBJ2-7; 12 bases align to TRBD1. This CDR3 has 14 residues. The V segment lost 6 bases and the J segment 7 bases; nucleotides outside the gene matches: 7.

CDR3 DNA sequence: TGCAGTGCTAGAACCGGACAGACAACTAATGAAAAACTGTTTTTT. This sequence encodes CSARTGQTTNEKLFF. This chain joins TRBV20-1 and TRBJ1-4; a possible D gene is TRBD1 (6 bases). The V end lost 2 bases, the J end lost 0 bases, and 10 bases lay between the germline ends. The V gene's germline CDR1 is DFQATT and CDR2 SNEGSKA (reference sequence). The CDR3 is 15 residues long.

This clonotype was seen only a few times. The gene calls are TRBV5-1 and TRBJ1-2; the match to TRBD1 covers 7 bases. This CDR3 contains 17 residues. The junction had 14 bases not matched to a gene; V was cut back by 4 bases and J by 2 bases. Germline-derived CDR1 and CDR2 are SGHRS and YFSETQ. As DNA, the CDR3 is TGCGCCAGCAGCCCGACTCAATTACAGGGGAGGAACTATGGCTACACCTTC. Amino acid sequence: CASSPTQLQGRNYGYTF.

The gene calls are TRBV29-1 and TRBJ2-1; 9 nucleotides match TRBD2. The germline V gene has CDR1 SQVTM and CDR2 ANQGSEA. V was pared by 0 bases and J by 7 bases, with 10 bases of the junction left unmatched. The CDR3 runs to 16 residues. CDR3: CSVEDDGTSLYNEQFF. The CDR3 DNA reads as TGCAGCGTTGAAGATGATGGGACTAGCTTGTATAATGAGCAGTTCTTC.

The chain recombines TRBV6-5 with TRBJ1-2; 9 nucleotides match TRBD1. Germline values: CDR1 MNHEY, CDR2 SVGAGI. Unmatched junction bases numbered 8, after V lost 0 bases and J lost 3 bases. The CDR3 is 17 amino acids. CDR3 loop: CASSYSNRGRGDYGYTF. The DNA for the CDR3 is TGTGCCAGCAGTTACTCCAACAGGGGGCGCGGGGACTATGGCTACACCTTC.

The V call is TRBV5-1, the J call TRBJ2-5; D is unresolved. Germline V gives CDR1 SGHRS, CDR2 YFSETQ. Trimming took off 1 base at V and 2 bases at J, with 9 bases between the two ends. CDR3 size: 14 residues. The CDR3 spells CASSLMSEQETQYF. DNA of the CDR3: TGCGCCAGCAGCTTGATGTCAGAACAAGAGACCCAGTACTTC.

The chain employs TRBV20-1 and TRBJ1-4; D unresolved. Trimming removed 3 bases from V and 0 bases from J, with 8 bases in between. The CDR3 totals 14 residues. Germline CDR1 is DFQATT and CDR2 is SNEGSKA (reference sequence). For the CDR3, the DNA is TGCAGTGCTAGCCCCGGGACAACTAATGAAAAACTGTTTTTT. This translates into CSASPGTTNEKLFF.

This clonotype was observed a handful of times. The rearrangement joins TRBV20-1 to TRBJ2-2; no clear D gene. This CDR3 has 16 residues. V gave up 5 bases and J gave up 0 bases, with 16 bases separating them. The V gene's germline CDR1 is DFQATT and CDR2 SNEGSKA (reference sequence). CDR3 DNA: TGCAGTGCTCTCATAGTGGAAGGGCCGAACACCGGGGAGCTGTTTTTT. Translation gives CSALIVEGPNTGELFF.

The V gene is TRBV2, the J gene TRBJ2-3; 7 bases match TRBD1. V was clipped by 3 bases and J by 1 base; unmatched bases: 1. Germline CDR1 reads SNHLY; CDR2 reads FYNNEI. The CDR3 runs 14 residues. CDR3 region: CASSDQGGTDTQYF. In DNA form, the CDR3 reads TGTGCCAGCAGTGATCAGGGGGGCACAGATACGCAGTATTTT.

The genes are TRBV12-3 or TRBV12-4 and TRBJ2-1, with 14 bases matching TRBD2. This CDR3 is 15 amino acids long. The V and J ends lost 7 bases and 9 bases, in that order; junction bases with no gene match: 8. The CDR3 bases are TGTGCCAGCACCTCGACTAGCGGGAGGGCCACTGAGCAGTTCTTC. This translates into CASTSTSGRATEQFF.

The CDR3 DNA reads TGTGCCAGCAGTCCCCCGAGCCTCCCATGGTCTCAGTACTTC. This gives the protein CASSPPSLPWSQYF. The V and J genes are TRBV9 and TRBJ2-4; D is undetermined. V lost 5 bases, J lost 12 bases, and 21 bases lay in between. The CDR3 has 14 amino acids. Germline V CDR1 and CDR2: SGDLS, YYNGEE.